The 20 T cell receptor beta chains below were found in one sample sequenced in a study of cytomegalovirus exposure and HLA in healthy donors. The primer mix had 60 Vbeta and 13 Jbeta primers. Assay used: immunoSEQ multiplex PCR; TCRdb lists only in-frame clones, some missing. The sample carries over 150,000 clones, roughly four fifths recorded once. Sample: PBMCs. The receptors here all came from a male donor in good health and CMV-seronegative.

The rearrangement uses TRBV7-6 and TRBJ2-1; D ambiguous. Per the germline V gene, CDR1 is SGHVS and CDR2 is FNYEAQ. The V end was cut by 5 bases, the J end by 6 bases, with 11 bases between. This CDR3 is 13 amino acids long. The CDR3: CASSPAQSNEQFF. CDR3 DNA: TGTGCCAGCAGCCCCGCTCAGTCCAATGAGCAGTTCTTC.

About this clone: At the DNA level, this CDR3 is encoded by other sequences in the same sample as well. This chain links TRBV28 with TRBJ2-7; D remains unclear. The CDR3 is 12 amino acids. CDR1 is MDHEN, CDR2 SYDVKM, per germline. Deletions cut 1 base from V and 2 bases from J, with 3 bases between. The DNA for the CDR3 is TGTGCCAGCAGTTTATTAACCTACGAGCAGTACTTC. Its protein product is CASSLLTYEQYF. Together with reference TRBV28 and TRBJ2-7, the CDR3 gives the full variable domain: DVKVTQSSRYLVKRTGEKVFLECVQDMDHENMFWYRQDPGLGLRLIYFSYDVKMKEKGDIPEGYSVSREKKERFSLILESASTNQTSMYLCASSLLTYEQYFGPGTRLTVT.

The rearrangement joins TRBV25-1 to TRBJ2-5, with 9 bases that match TRBD1. The J call may not be correct, given that the DNA end is closer to TRBJ2-7. The CDR3 runs to 14 residues. Germline CDR1 is MGHDK and CDR2 is SYGVNS. CDR3 sequence: CASMGDRVPYEQYF. The CDR3 region has the DNA TGTGCCAGCATGGGGGACAGGGTACCCTACGAGCAGTACTTC.

V gene TRBV5-4 combines with J gene TRBJ2-1; 9 bases fit TRBD2. This CDR3 is built from 15 residues. Unmatched junction bases numbered 10, after V lost 4 bases and J lost 8 bases. Germline CDR1 and CDR2: SGHNT and YYREEE (reference sequence). CDR3 amino acids: CASSESGRLYYEQFF. CDR3 DNA: TGTGCCAGCAGCGAAAGCGGGAGGCTTTACTATGAGCAGTTCTTC.

The chain uses TRBV29-1 and TRBJ1-2; TRBD1 agrees at 8 bases. The V gene's germline CDR1 is SQVTM and CDR2 ANQGSEA. The CDR3 is 12 residues long. Unmatched junction bases numbered 9, after V lost 7 bases and J lost 8 bases. CDR3 amino acids: CSEGAGGKGYTF. The CDR3 DNA sequence: TGCAGCGAGGGAGCAGGGGGCAAAGGCTACACCTTC.

The rearrangement uses TRBV9 and TRBJ2-7, with D perhaps matching TRBD2 (5 bases). Germline CDR1 is SGDLS and CDR2 is YYNGEE. The CDR3 contains 14 residues. V shed 0 bases and J shed 6 bases, with 13 bases lying between them. The CDR3 loop reads CASSVGWGDAEQYF. The CDR3 DNA reads TGTGCCAGCAGCGTAGGTTGGGGAGACGCCGAGCAGTACTTC.

This chain links TRBV15 with TRBJ1-1; D gene unclear. Germline V gene data show CDR1 as LNHNV and CDR2 as YYDKDF (reference sequence). This CDR3 spans 15 amino acids. The V and J ends lost 4 bases and 4 bases respectively, with 16 bases between them. For the CDR3, the DNA is TGTGCCACCAGCAAGATGACCCCGCAGGTCACTGAAGCTTTCTTT. Protein: CATSKMTPQVTEAFF.

This CDR3 reads CASSLRRGLDTGELFF. DNA for the CDR3: TGTGCCAGCAGTTTAAGGCGGGGGCTCGACACCGGGGAGCTGTTTTTT. This chain uses TRBV27 with TRBJ2-2; D possibly corresponds to TRBD2 (7 bases). V was clipped by 2 bases and J by 3 bases, with 13 bases between them. The CDR3 extends over 16 amino acids. Germline V gene lookup returns CDR1 MNHEY and CDR2 SMNVEV (reference sequence).

This chain joins TRBV6-1 and TRBJ2-7, with 7 bases identical to TRBD2. This CDR3 is built from 14 residues. Germline V CDR1 and CDR2: MNHNS, SASEGT. After removal of 6 bases from V and 3 bases from J, the junction contained 8 bases not matched to a gene. DNA for the CDR3: TGTGCCAGCAGGTCAGCGGGACGCAGCTACGAGCAGTACTTC. Its protein product is CASRSAGRSYEQYF.

The CDR3 is CATSARGTSRSQHF. The CDR3 DNA follows: TGTGCCACCAGCGCCCGGGGGACCAGTCGGTCCCAGCATTTT. This chain connects TRBV15 to TRBJ1-5; tentative D call: TRBD1 (5 bases). V lost 5 bases and J lost 11, with 19 bases in between. This CDR3 comprises 14 residues. Germline V lookup: CDR1 LNHNV, CDR2 YYDKDF (reference sequence).

V usage is TRBV4-1 and J usage is TRBJ2-7; TRBD1 matches 10 bases. Trimming removed 6 bases from V and 1 base from J; junction bases left unmatched: 6. CDR1 is MGHRA, CDR2 YSYEKL, per germline. The CDR3 is made up of 15 amino acids. CDR3 protein: CASRPRDRGSYEQYF. CDR3 in DNA: TGCGCCAGCAGACCTCGGGACAGGGGTTCCTACGAGCAGTACTTC.

This chain uses TRBV27 with TRBJ2-2; weak D call: TRBD2 (7 bases). CDR1 is MNHEY, CDR2 SMNVEV, per germline (reference sequence). This CDR3 spans 14 amino acids. V lost 10 bases and J 4 bases, leaving 16 bases between the germline ends. DNA for the CDR3: TGTGCCACCTTTGCGGGGGCGGGCACCGGGGAGCTGTTTTTT. This translates into CATFAGAGTGELFF.

The V call is TRBV7-2, the J call TRBJ1-5; 9 bases are shared with TRBD1. V dropped 5 bases and J dropped 7; count of bases not matched to a gene: 9. Germline lookup yields CDR1 SGHTA and CDR2 FQGNSA. CDR3 length: 15 residues. CDR3 sequence reads: CASSLSGQGRQPQHF. The CDR3 DNA reads TGTGCCAGCAGCCTAAGCGGACAGGGGCGGCAGCCCCAGCATTTT. Based on the CDR3 plus reference TRBV7-2 and TRBJ1-5, the full variable domain is GAGVSQSPSNKVTEKGKDVELRCDPISGHTALYWYRQSLGQGLEFLIYFQGNSAPDKSGLPSDRFSAERTGGSVSTLTIQRTQQEDSAVYLCASSLSGQGRQPQHFGDGTRLSIL.

The genes are TRBV25-1 and TRBJ1-5; D is possibly TRBD1 (5 bases). Trimming removed 4 bases from V and 3 bases from J, with 16 bases in between. Germline-derived CDR1 and CDR2 are MGHDK and SYGVNS. CDR3 size: 16 residues. CDR3 loop: CASSASGQGINQPQHF. CDR3 nucleotides: TGTGCCAGCAGTGCTTCAGGGCAGGGTATCAATCAGCCCCAGCATTTT. Drawing the rest from reference TRBV25-1 and TRBJ1-5, the complete variable domain is EADIYQTPRYLVIGTGKKITLECSQTMGHDKMYWYQQDPGMELHLIHYSYGVNSTEKGDLSSESTVSRIRTEHFPLTLESARPSHTSQYLCASSASGQGINQPQHFGDGTRLSIL.

CDR3 nucleotide sequence: TGTGCCAGCAGCCAAGAGGGAGGGACTGAAGCTTTCTTT. Its translation: CASSQEGGTEAFF. J is TRBJ1-1 and V is TRBV4-2; D is unclear. In germline, CDR1 is LGHNA, CDR2 YNFKEQ. The germline V and J ends were trimmed by 0 bases and 5 bases, with 7 bases remaining between them. CDR3 length equals 13 residues.

This chain connects TRBV18 to TRBJ1-5; 7 bases are a match to TRBD1. Germline V gives CDR1 KGHSH, CDR2 LQKENI. The CDR3 consists of 15 residues. Unmatched junction bases numbered 4, after V lost 1 base and J lost 4 bases. The CDR3 DNA reads TGTGCCAGCTCACCACAAGGACAGGCAAATCAGCCCCAGCATTTT. This encodes CASSPQGQANQPQHF.

This chain links TRBV7-3 with TRBJ1-5; no clear D gene. The V end lost 3 bases, the J end lost 4 bases, and 7 bases lay between the germline ends. Germline V CDR1 and CDR2: SGHTA, FQGTGA. The CDR3 has 13 amino acids. Written as DNA, the CDR3 is TGTGCCAGCAGCTTCACTCTGAATCAGCCCCAGCATTTT. It yields the protein CASSFTLNQPQHF.

V is TRBV9 and J is TRBJ1-1; no reliable D call. Germline assignment: CDR1 SGDLS and CDR2 YYNGEE. CDR3 length equals 14 residues. The V end lost 0 bases, the J end lost 2 bases, and 8 bases lay between the germline ends. In nucleotides, the CDR3 is TGTGCCAGCAGCGTAGGTGGGCCAAACACTGAAGCTTTCTTT. Its translation: CASSVGGPNTEAFF.

There are a few counts of this clone. Other DNA variants within this sample encode the same CDR3. The V gene is TRBV6-1, the J gene TRBJ1-5; 8 bases match TRBD1. Germline trimming cut 6 bases from V and 5 bases from J; bases unmatched to any gene: 3. Germline CDR1 and CDR2: MNHNS and SASEGT. This CDR3 spans 13 amino acids. The CDR3 loop is CASSGTGDQPQHF. CDR3 sequence (DNA): TGTGCCAGCAGCGGGACAGGAGATCAGCCCCAGCATTTT.

This clone was counted between two and nine times. V usage is TRBV10-3 and J usage is TRBJ1-5; 8 bases are a match to TRBD1. The V and J ends lost 5 bases and 1 base, in that order; junction bases with no gene match: 4. Germline-derived CDR1 and CDR2 are ENHRY and SYGVKD. The CDR3 covers 15 residues. CDR3 protein: CAISPRDRSNQPQHF. CDR3 nucleotides: TGTGCCATCAGTCCCCGGGACAGGAGCAATCAGCCCCAGCATTTT.